The rows below give T cell receptor beta chains drawn from one sample of a study of blood T cell repertoires in COVID-19. Repertoires were generated with immunoSEQ multiplex PCR, while TCRdb's copy carries only in-frame clones and drops some. The table includes roughly 220,000 clones, roughly 90% detected once. Material: PBMCs or T cells enriched from blood (not recorded which). Source of these receptors: a man aged 30 to 45 who had been exposed to COVID-19. CDR3s include the opening cysteine and the closing phenylalanine or tryptophan. D genes are given only for firm matches. Clone size is shown for a subset of rows, as once, few, many or a class of expanded clone.

j_call,d_call,v_call,clone_size,cdr3_length,cdr3_aa,cdr3_nt
TRBJ2-7,TRBD1,TRBV4-1,.,15,CASSSRQGSTYEQYF,TGCGCCAGCAGCTCTAGACAGGGTAGTACCTACGAGCAGTACTTC
TRBJ1-5,.,TRBV20-1,.,12,CSASSGNQPQHF,TGCAGTGCTAGTTCCGGTAATCAGCCCCAGCATTTT
TRBJ2-3,TRBD2,TRBV7-3,.,15,CASAREGRGTDTQYF,TGTGCCAGCGCCCGGGAGGGGAGGGGCACAGATACGCAGTATTTT
TRBJ1-2,.,TRBV12-3/TRBV12-4,once,13,CASSGSGNYGYTF,TGTGCCAGCAGTGGGAGCGGGAACTATGGCTACACCTTC
TRBJ2-2,.,TRBV19,.,16,CASSIVETANTGELFF,TGTGCCAGTAGTATAGTTGAGACAGCGAACACCGGGGAGCTGTTTTTT
TRBJ1-4,.,TRBV7-2,few,14,CASSFGGNNEKLFF,TGTGCCAGCAGCTTTGGAGGGAATAATGAAAAACTGTTTTTT
TRBJ1-2,TRBD1,TRBV3-1/TRBV3-2,few,16,CASSHGDRPTNYGYTF,TGTGCCAGCAGCCATGGGGACAGACCTACAAACTATGGCTACACCTTC
TRBJ2-1,.,TRBV4-3,.,13,CASSQWAGNEQFF,TGCGCCAGCAGCCAATGGGCGGGGAATGAGCAGTTCTTC
TRBJ1-1,TRBD1,TRBV19,.,15,CASSTWGTGGTEAFF,TGTGCCAGTAGTACTTGGGGGACAGGGGGAACTGAAGCTTTCTTT
TRBJ2-2,TRBD2,TRBV4-3,.,17,CASSQRTSGGAFGELFF,TGCGCCAGCAGCCAGAGGACTAGCGGGGGGGCCTTCGGGGAGCTGTTTTTT
TRBJ1-2,TRBD1,TRBV9,.,17,CASSNSGTDATNYGYTF,TGTGCCAGCAGTAATTCCGGGACAGATGCGACTAACTATGGCTACACCTTC
TRBJ1-3,.,TRBV12-3/TRBV12-4,.,13,CASSLSSGNTIYF,TGTGCCAGCAGCCTGAGCTCTGGAAACACCATATATTTT
TRBJ1-1,TRBD1,TRBV29-1,.,14,CSARQGMSGTEAFF,TGCAGCGCGAGACAGGGGATGAGTGGCACTGAAGCTTTCTTT
TRBJ1-2,TRBD1,TRBV13,.,16,CASSLVPGQGTTGYTF,TGTGCCAGCAGCTTAGTCCCGGGACAGGGAACTACTGGCTACACCTTC
TRBJ1-2,.,TRBV5-1,.,14,CASSPTGRFDGYTF,TGCGCCAGCAGCCCCACAGGGAGATTTGATGGCTACACCTTC
TRBJ1-1,.,TRBV5-1,.,15,CASRGRGWRNTEAFF,TGCGCCAGCCGAGGGAGAGGGTGGCGGAACACTGAAGCTTTCTTT
TRBJ1-1,TRBD1,TRBV11-3,.,13,CASKAGGDSEAFF,TGTGCCAGCAAGGCAGGGGGCGATTCTGAAGCTTTCTTT
TRBJ2-7,TRBD1,TRBV6-5,.,15,CASMTGTGSRNEQYF,TGTGCCAGCATGACGGGGACAGGGTCTAGAAACGAGCAGTACTTC
TRBJ1-6,.,TRBV30,.,15,CAWSLTDSGGSPLHF,TGTGCCTGGAGTTTAACGGACAGCGGGGGTTCACCCCTCCACTTT
TRBJ1-2,.,TRBV5-6,.,13,CASSFGLNYGYTF,TGTGCCAGCAGCTTCGGACTTAACTATGGCTACACCTTC
TRBJ2-3,TRBD2,TRBV10-2,.,14,CASWTSVSTDTQYF,TGCGCCAGCTGGACTAGCGTTAGCACAGATACGCAGTATTTT
TRBJ2-5,.,TRBV5-4,.,14,CASSLGVAEETQYF,TGTGCCAGCAGCTTAGGGGTGGCGGAAGAGACCCAGTACTTC
TRBJ2-3,TRBD2,TRBV10-3,.,16,CAIRSTSGASADTQYF,TGTGCCATCAGATCGACTAGCGGGGCTTCGGCGGATACGCAGTATTTT
TRBJ2-7,TRBD1,TRBV18,.,14,CASSPPGQDYEQYF,TGTGCCAGCTCACCACCGGGACAGGACTACGAGCAGTACTTC
TRBJ2-2,.,TRBV3-1/TRBV3-2,.,14,CASSQNSQAGELFF,TGTGCCAGCAGCCAAAACTCGCAGGCCGGGGAGCTGTTTTTT
TRBJ2-7,TRBD2,TRBV7-2,.,16,CASSQTSGGASYEQYF,TGTGCCAGCAGCCAGACTAGCGGGGGGGCATCCTACGAGCAGTACTTC
TRBJ1-5,TRBD1,TRBV5-6,.,18,CASSLPGQGSRSNQPQHF,TGTGCCAGCAGCTTGCCGGGACAGGGCTCTCGAAGCAATCAGCCCCAGCATTTT
TRBJ2-7,TRBD1,TRBV30,.,11,CAWGQGYEQYF,TGTGCCTGGGGACAGGGTTACGAGCAGTACTTC
TRBJ2-5,TRBD1,TRBV13,once,15,CASSLPGTGGETQYF,TGTGCCAGCAGCTTACCCGGGACAGGGGGCGAGACCCAGTACTTC
TRBJ2-5,TRBD1,TRBV6-5,.,15,CASSSQGASGETQYF,TGTGCCAGCAGCTCGCAGGGGGCATCGGGAGAGACCCAGTACTTC
TRBJ2-1,TRBD1,TRBV9,.,15,CASSLQGAGYNEQFF,TGTGCCAGCAGCCTCCAGGGGGCAGGATACAATGAGCAGTTCTTC
TRBJ2-3,.,TRBV5-1,.,13,CASSGQPPDTQYF,TGCGCCAGCAGCGGGCAGCCCCCAGATACGCAGTATTTT
TRBJ2-1,.,TRBV5-1,.,15,CASSLEGGRYNEQFF,TGCGCCAGCAGCTTGGAAGGGGGTAGATACAATGAGCAGTTCTTC
TRBJ1-1,.,TRBV5-1,.,15,CASSLAIGVDTEAFF,TGCGCCAGCAGCTTGGCCATCGGTGTGGACACTGAAGCTTTCTTT
TRBJ2-3,TRBD2,TRBV5-1,.,18,CASSLALASGGISDTQYF,TGCGCCAGCAGCTTGGCCTTAGCCAGCGGGGGGATTTCAGATACGCAGTATTTT